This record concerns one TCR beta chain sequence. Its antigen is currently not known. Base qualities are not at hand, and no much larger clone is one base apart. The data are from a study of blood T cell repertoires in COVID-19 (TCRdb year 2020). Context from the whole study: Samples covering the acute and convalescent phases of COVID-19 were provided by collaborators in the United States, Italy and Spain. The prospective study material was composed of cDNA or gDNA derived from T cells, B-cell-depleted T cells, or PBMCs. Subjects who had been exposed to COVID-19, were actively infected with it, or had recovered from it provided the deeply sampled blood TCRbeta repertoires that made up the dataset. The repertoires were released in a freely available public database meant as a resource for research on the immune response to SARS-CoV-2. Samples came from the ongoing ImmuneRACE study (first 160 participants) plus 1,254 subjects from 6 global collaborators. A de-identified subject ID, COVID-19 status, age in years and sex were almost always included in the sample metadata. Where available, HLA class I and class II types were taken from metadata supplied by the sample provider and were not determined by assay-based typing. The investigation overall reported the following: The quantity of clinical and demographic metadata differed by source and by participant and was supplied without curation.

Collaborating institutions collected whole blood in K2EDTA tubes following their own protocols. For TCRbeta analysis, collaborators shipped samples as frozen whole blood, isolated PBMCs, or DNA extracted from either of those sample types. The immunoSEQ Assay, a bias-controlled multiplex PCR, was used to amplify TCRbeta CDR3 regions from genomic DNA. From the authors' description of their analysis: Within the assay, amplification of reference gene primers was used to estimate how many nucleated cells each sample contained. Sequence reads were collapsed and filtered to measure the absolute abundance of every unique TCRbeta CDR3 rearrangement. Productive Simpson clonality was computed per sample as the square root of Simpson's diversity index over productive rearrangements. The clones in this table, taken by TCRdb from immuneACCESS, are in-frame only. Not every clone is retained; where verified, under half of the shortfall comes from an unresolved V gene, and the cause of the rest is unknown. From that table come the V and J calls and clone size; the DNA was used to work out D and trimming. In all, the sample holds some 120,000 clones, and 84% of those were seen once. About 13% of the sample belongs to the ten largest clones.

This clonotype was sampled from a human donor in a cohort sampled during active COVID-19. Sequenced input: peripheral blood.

The DNA sequence is as follows: TGTGCCAGCAGCGTAGCGACGGGGTTCAATGAAAAACTGTTTTTT. The encoded protein is CASSVATGFNEKLFF. The chain was built from TRBV9 and TRBJ1-4, with the identity of the D gene unclear. The CDR3 has 15 amino acids, counting the end cysteine and phenylalanine. Only CDR3 DNA remains: 45 bases, in frame from the first base. The germline V gene sets CDR1 to SGDLS and CDR2 to YYNGEE. The germline ends are 11 bases apart after V is trimmed by 0 bases and J by 5 bases.